Each of the 19 T cell receptor beta chains below was sequenced from the same sample in a study of T cells in Graves' hyperthyroidism and ophthalmopathy. TCR beta CDR3 sequences were amplified from RNA transcripts. Researchers ran a first-round RT-PCR on the TCR CDR3 using the HTBI primer set. MiXCR was run by TCRdb on the multiplex PCR reads, yielding one entry per CDR3 protein. The profile shows under 350,000 distinct CDR3 sequences, 17% of them singletons. The sample was blood. Receptors were obtained from a woman aged 55-69 years with Graves' ophthalmopathy.

This clonotype was counted at least ten times. The J gene is TRBJ1-6, the V gene TRBV7-8; D gene unclear. Germline CDR1 is SGHVS and CDR2 is FQNEAQ. The CDR3 runs 14 residues. Trimming took off 1 base at V and 9 bases at J, with 10 bases between the two ends. CDR3 nucleotides: TGTGCCAGCAGCTTAGTGAACGAAGGTTCACCCCTCCACTTT. The encoded protein is CASSLVNEGSPLHF. The full variable domain, in which reference TRBV7-8 and TRBJ1-6 provide the parts outside the CDR3, is GAGVSQSPRYKVAKRGQDVALRCDPISGHVSLFWYQQALGQGPEFLTYFQNEAQLDKSGLPSDRFFAERPEGSVSTLKIQRTQQEDSAVYLCASSLVNEGSPLHFGNGTRLTVT.

This clonotype was counted at least ten times. This chain connects TRBV24-1 to TRBJ2-3; D perhaps matches TRBD2 (5 bases). The CDR3 consists of 15 residues. V lost 3 bases, J lost 8 bases, and 17 bases lay in between. Germline CDR1 and CDR2: KGHDR and SFDVKD. The CDR3 DNA sequence: TGTGCCACCAGTGATCTCGGACTTCCCCCGGCTACGCAGTATTTT. As protein: CATSDLGLPPATQYF.

A word on this clonotype: Given a much more abundant clone one base away, this may be a read error. V is TRBV12-3 or TRBV12-4 and J is TRBJ2-1; 14 nucleotides line up with TRBD2. The CDR3 covers 16 residues. The DNA of the CDR3 is TGTGCCAGCGGTTTAGAGGGGACTAGCGGGAGAGGGGGGCAGTTCTTC. Its protein is CASGLEGTSGRGGQFF.

The sample holds many counts of this clonotype. The V gene is TRBV7-3, the J gene TRBJ2-1, with D unclear. This CDR3 contains 16 residues. The germline V gene has CDR1 SGHTA and CDR2 FQGTGA. V shed 5 bases and J shed 9 bases, with 23 bases lying between them. The CDR3 region has the DNA TGTGCCAGCAGCCCCTCCAGAGCCCGAAGTGTGTCTGAGCAGTTCTTC. Translating it yields CASSPSRARSVSEQFF.

This clonotype appeared many times. The rearrangement joins TRBV5-1 to TRBJ2-2, with TRBD1 matching 8 bases. The CDR3 extends over 15 amino acids. Germline trimming cut 4 bases from V and 4 bases from J; bases unmatched to any gene: 6. CDR1 and CDR2 from the germline V gene are SGHRS and YFSETQ. The CDR3 DNA sequence: TGCGCCAGCAGCCAGGACAGGGCTGGCACCGGGGAGCTGTTTTTT. Protein sequence: CASSQDRAGTGELFF.

In its sample, this clonotype was seen many times. The J gene is TRBJ2-7, the V gene TRBV6-1; D is uncertain. The V gene's germline CDR1 is MNHNS and CDR2 SASEGT. Trimming took off 4 bases at V and 0 bases at J, with 7 bases between the two ends. This CDR3 has 13 residues. The CDR3 reads CASSVNPSYEQYF. The DNA for the CDR3 is TGTGCCAGCAGTGTTAACCCCTCCTACGAGCAGTACTTC.

This clonotype was recorded at least ten times. J is TRBJ1-1 and V is TRBV3-1, with a possible D match to TRBD1 (5 bases). Deletions cut 4 bases from V and 5 bases from J, with 11 bases between. CDR1 is LGHDT, CDR2 YNNKEL, per germline (reference sequence). The CDR3 loop spans 13 amino acids. DNA of the CDR3: TGTGCCAGCAGCCGCCACAGGATTACTGAAGCTTTCTTT. Its protein product is CASSRHRITEAFF.

About this clonotype: This may stem from a read error, because a much larger clone lies one nucleotide away. This rearrangement joins TRBV10-3 to TRBJ2-7; D might be TRBD1 or TRBD2, each matching 5 bases. This CDR3 comprises 15 residues. The V gene's germline CDR1 is ENHRY and CDR2 SYGVKD. V lost 4 bases to trimming and J lost 2 bases, with 15 bases between them. This chain's CDR3 is CAISGARGAAYEQYF. DNA for the CDR3: TGTGCCATCAGTGGCGCCCGGGGCGCGGCCTACGAGCAGTACTTC.

The chain employs TRBV6-1 and TRBJ1-4; 7 nucleotides align to TRBD1. The CDR3 has 14 amino acids. Germline-derived CDR1 and CDR2 are MNHNS and SASEGT. V dropped 7 bases and J dropped 2; count of bases not matched to a gene: 4. The CDR3 DNA reads as TGTGCCAGCATAGAGGACAGGACTAATGAAAAACTGTTTTTT. This codes for CASIEDRTNEKLFF.

This clonotype was observed at least ten times. The chain has TRBV3-1 and TRBJ2-7, with D unresolved. CDR3 length equals 14 residues. V lost 1 base to trimming and J lost 1 base, with 8 bases between them. Germline values: CDR1 LGHDT, CDR2 YNNKEL (reference sequence). CDR3 sequence: CASSQVDRSYEQYF. CDR3 sequence (DNA): TGTGCCAGCAGCCAAGTCGATCGGTCCTACGAGCAGTACTTC.

The CDR3 loop is CASSQPGRPEAFF. CDR3 DNA: TGCGCCAGCAGCCAACCTGGACGGCCTGAAGCTTTCTTT. V is TRBV4-3 and J is TRBJ1-1, with D unresolved. Germline assignment: CDR1 LGHNA and CDR2 YSLEER. The CDR3 extends over 13 amino acids. Trimming removed 2 bases at V and 6 bases at J, with 10 bases between.

This clonotype was detected ten times or more. The chain recombines TRBV20-1 with TRBJ1-1, with D possibly matching TRBD1 (5 bases). Trimming left V 4 bases short and J 3 bases short, with 12 bases between. Per the germline V gene, CDR1 is DFQATT and CDR2 is SNEGSKA (reference sequence). This CDR3 contains 13 residues. The DNA for the CDR3 is TGCAGTGCTACAGACAGTTCCCACACTGAAGCTTTCTTT. It specifies CSATDSSHTEAFF.

In its sample, this clonotype was seen many times. V gene TRBV7-2 combines with J gene TRBJ2-5; TRBD1 agrees at 9 bases. The CDR3 is 14 residues long. Germline trimming cut 3 bases from V and 2 bases from J; bases unmatched to any gene: 1. Germline CDR1 reads SGHTA; CDR2 reads FQGNSA. The CDR3 DNA reads TGTGCCAGCAGCTTTGACAGGGGGCAAGAGACCCAGTACTTC. It codes for CASSFDRGQETQYF. Combining the CDR3 with reference TRBV7-2 and TRBJ2-5 gives the whole variable domain GAGVSQSPSNKVTEKGKDVELRCDPISGHTALYWYRQSLGQGLEFLIYFQGNSAPDKSGLPSDRFSAERTGGSVSTLTIQRTQQEDSAVYLCASSFDRGQETQYFGPGTRLLVL.

This clonotype came up a few times. The V and J genes are TRBV3-1 and TRBJ1-1; 11 nucleotides match TRBD1. Germline V gene lookup returns CDR1 LGHDT and CDR2 YNNKEL (reference sequence). Trimming at V came to 1 base and at J to 7 bases, leaving 2 bases not matched to a gene. The CDR3 covers 14 residues. CDR3 region: CASSQGTGGIEAFF. The CDR3 nucleotides are TGTGCCAGCAGCCAAGGGACAGGGGGCATTGAAGCTTTCTTT. Combining the CDR3 with reference TRBV3-1 and TRBJ1-1 gives the whole variable domain DTAVSQTPKYLVTQMGNDKSIKCEQNLGHDTMYWYKQDSKKFLKIMFSYNNKELIINETVPNRFSPKSPDKAHLNLHINSLELGDSAVYFCASSQGTGGIEAFFGQGTRLTVV.

This chain uses TRBV20-1 with TRBJ1-2, with a tentative D call TRBD1 (5 bases). CDR3 length equals 13 residues. CDR1 is DFQATT, CDR2 SNEGSKA, per germline (reference sequence). Deletions cut 3 bases from V and 4 bases from J, with 12 bases between. The CDR3 DNA sequence: TGCAGTGCTAGTGTCGACAGACCCTATGGCTACACCTTC. Residues: CSASVDRPYGYTF.

Regarding this clonotype: A much larger clone lies one base from this, so it may be a read error. The chain employs TRBV12-3 or TRBV12-4 and TRBJ2-5; D ambiguous. The CDR3 sequence is 13 residues long. Trimming shortened V by 6 bases and J by 11 bases, and 19 bases separated the two germline ends. The CDR3 loop is CASSSVQQAGQYF. Written as DNA, the CDR3 is TGTGCCAGCAGCTCAGTCCAGCAGGCAGGTCAGTACTTC.

This clonotype was seen more than once but under ten times. The rearrangement links TRBV4-1 to TRBJ2-7; TRBD1 matches at 7 bases. Germline CDR1 MGHRA, CDR2 YSYEKL. Trimming took 1 base from V and 2 from J; bases not matched to a gene: 5. The CDR3 sequence is 15 residues long. CDR3 sequence (DNA): TGCGCCAGCAGCCAAGTCGGGACAGACACCTACGAGCAGTACTTC. It encodes CASSQVGTDTYEQYF.

This clonotype was detected many times. CDR3 protein: CASSFKTGTGGYEQYF. Here the CDR3 DNA reads TGCGCCAGCAGCTTCAAAACCGGGACAGGGGGATACGAGCAGTACTTC. The chain couples TRBV5-1 to TRBJ2-7; 11 bases fit TRBD1. The trim removed 2 bases at V and 4 bases at J, leaving 8 bases unmatched. CDR3 length: 16 amino acids. Germline V lookup: CDR1 SGHRS, CDR2 YFSETQ. The full variable domain, rest sourced from reference TRBV5-1 and TRBJ2-7, is KAGVTQTPRYLIKTRGQQVTLSCSPISGHRSVSWYQQTPGQGLQFLFEYFSETQRNKGNFPGRFSGRQFSNSRSEMNVSTLELGDSALYLCASSFKTGTGGYEQYFGPGTRLTVT.

This clonotype was seen repeatedly, ten times or more. The rearrangement links TRBV20-1 to TRBJ2-1; D remains unclear. The CDR3 spans 14 residues. Germline lookup yields CDR1 DFQATT and CDR2 SNEGSKA (reference sequence). V was shortened by 0 bases and J by 5 bases, with 11 bases between the two germline ends. CDR3 loop: CSAREVEQHNEQFF. The CDR3 bases are TGCAGTGCTAGAGAGGTCGAGCAGCACAATGAGCAGTTCTTC.